Listed here are 15 T cell receptor beta chains from one sample, sequenced in a study of CD4+ T cells in melanoma. This table comes from immunoSEQ multiplex PCR, and its TCRdb copy is limited to in-frame clones, with some not included. The data hold around 12,000 clones, with more than 60% observed a single time. Sequencing input: cells from a culture (not recorded whether cultured in vitro). Receptors originate from a human donor with melanoma.

J is TRBJ1-2 and V is TRBV6-1; D is perhaps TRBD1 (5 bases). The CDR3 loop spans 13 amino acids. The V end lost 8 bases, the J end lost 6 bases, and 16 bases lay between the germline ends. The germline gives CDR1 MNHNS, CDR2 SASEGT. CDR3 amino acids: CASQQVETHGYTF. The DNA for the CDR3 is TGTGCCAGCCAACAGGTGGAGACCCATGGCTACACCTTC.

Sample share makes this clone medium-sized. The chain recombines TRBV6-5 with TRBJ2-5; D may be TRBD1 or TRBD2 (6 bases each). Germline V gene lookup returns CDR1 MNHEY and CDR2 SVGAGI. Trimming took off 5 bases at V and 5 bases at J, with 18 bases between the two ends. The CDR3 extends over 15 amino acids. The CDR3 nucleotides are TGTGCCAGCAGTCCTGGTGTTGGGGGGCGGGAGACCCAGTACTTC. Its translation is CASSPGVGGRETQYF.

The chain employs TRBV2 and TRBJ2-5; TRBD1 matches at 11 bases. Trimming cost V 1 base and J 4 bases; bases outside gene matches: 2. Germline CDR1 is SNHLY and CDR2 is FYNNEI. The CDR3 totals 15 residues. CDR3 in amino acids: CASSEEGTGGETQYF. CDR3 nucleotide sequence: TGTGCCAGCAGTGAAGAGGGGACAGGGGGAGAGACCCAGTACTTC.

The rearrangement joins TRBV6-6 to TRBJ1-5; TRBD1 is a possible D gene (6 bases). The CDR3 spans 13 residues. V gave up 6 bases and J gave up 7 bases, with 13 bases separating them. The germline V gene encodes CDR1 MNHNY and CDR2 SVGAGI (reference sequence). The CDR3 nucleotides are TGTGCCAGCAGCCACACAGGGTCCCAGCCCCAGCATTTT. Translation gives CASSHTGSQPQHF.

V and J are TRBV5-6 and TRBJ2-5; either TRBD1 or TRBD2 may fit D (5 bases each). V lost 1 base, J lost 5 bases, and 9 bases lay in between. This CDR3 is built from 13 residues. Germline CDR1 SGHDT, CDR2 YYEEEE. DNA for the CDR3: TGTGCCAGCAGCTTGTTGGGGGAGGAGACCCAGTACTTC. It is translated as CASSLLGEETQYF. Complete variable domain (other parts from reference TRBV5-6 and TRBJ2-5): DAGVTQSPTHLIKTRGQQVTLRCSPKSGHDTVSWYQQALGQGPQFIFQYYEEEERQRGNFPDRFSGHQFPNYSSELNVNALLLGDSALYLCASSLLGEETQYFGPGTRLLVL.

The V call is TRBV5-1, the J call TRBJ2-3; 12 positions match TRBD2. CDR3 length equals 16 residues. Germline trimming cut 5 bases from V and 2 bases from J; bases unmatched to any gene: 6. Germline V gene data show CDR1 as SGHRS and CDR2 as YFSETQ. CDR3: CASSTSGGFATDTQYF. The CDR3 DNA is TGCGCCAGCAGTACTAGCGGGGGGTTCGCCACAGATACGCAGTATTTT.

V gene TRBV6-5 combines with J gene TRBJ2-7; 10 bases agree with TRBD2. The CDR3 spans 15 residues. CDR1 is MNHEY and CDR2 is SVGAGI in the germline V gene. After removal of 6 bases from V and 2 bases from J, the junction contained 7 bases not matched to a gene. As DNA, the CDR3 is TGTGCCAGCAGATTAGCGGGGGGTGACACCTACGAGCAGTACTTC. Amino acid sequence: CASRLAGGDTYEQYF.

V usage is TRBV18 and J usage is TRBJ2-5, with D possibly matching TRBD2 (6 bases). V dropped 6 bases and J dropped 5 bases, with 19 bases sitting between them. The length of the CDR3 is 15 residues. Germline-derived CDR1 and CDR2 are KGHSH and LQKENI. CDR3 loop: CASSLNTYRGETQYF. The CDR3, as DNA: TGTGCCAGCTCCCTTAACACCTATCGGGGGGAGACCCAGTACTTC.

This clone was counted between two and nine times. This CDR3 is CASRQGQNTGELFF. CDR3 in DNA: TGTGCCAGCAGACAAGGACAGAACACCGGGGAGCTGTTTTTT. The chain has TRBV6-6 and TRBJ2-2; D is possibly TRBD1 (5 bases). CDR1 is MNHNY, CDR2 SVGAGI, per germline (reference sequence). This CDR3 has 14 residues. V lost 6 bases, J lost 1 base, and 9 bases lay in between.

The genes are TRBV29-1 and TRBJ1-2, with no clear D. Trimming took 5 bases from V and 8 from J, leaving 9 bases between them. Looked up from germline, CDR1 is SQVTM and CDR2 is ANQGSEA. The CDR3 consists of 10 residues. CDR3 region: CSVLLQGYTF. The CDR3 nucleotides are TGCAGCGTTCTCCTCCAGGGCTACACCTTC.

The chain has TRBV5-8 and TRBJ1-4; no firm D call. The V gene lost 3 bases and the J gene lost 8 bases, with 11 bases spanning the gap. CDR1 is SGHTS, CDR2 YDEGEE, per germline. This CDR3 has 13 residues. CDR3 in DNA: TGTGCCAGCAGCTCACAGCTGAAGGAAAAACTGTTTTTT. Translating gives CASSSQLKEKLFF.

This clone appeared a single time. An end of the junction differs from the germline gene, which may be a read error. Other nucleotide sequences from this sample produce the same CDR3. The V and J genes are TRBV7-9 and TRBJ1-5, with D possibly matching TRBD1 (5 bases). The germline V gene has CDR1 SEHNR and CDR2 FQNEAQ (reference sequence). This CDR3 region has 13 residues. CDR3 nucleotide sequence: TGCGCCAGCGCCTCAGGGCGGAATCAGCCCCAGCATTTT. Protein: CASASGRNQPQHF. Combining the CDR3 with reference TRBV7-9 and TRBJ1-5 gives the whole variable domain DTGVSQNPRHKITKRGQNVTFRCDPISEHNRLYWYRQTLGQGPEFLTYFQNEAQLEKSRLLSDRFSAERPKGSFSTLEIQRTEQGDSAMYLCASASGRNQPQHFGDGTRLSIL.

About this clone: A junction boundary mismatches the germline segment, possibly from a read error. V gene TRBV2 combines with J gene TRBJ2-2; 13 bases map to TRBD2. Germline-derived CDR1 and CDR2 are SNHLY and FYNNEI. The CDR3 covers 16 residues. The CDR3 DNA reads as TGTGCCCGCAGGACTAGCGGGGGCACGAACACCGGGGAGCTGTTTTTT. Translating gives CARRTSGGTNTGELFF.

The genes are TRBV18 and TRBJ1-4; D is possibly TRBD1 (6 bases). The length of the CDR3 is 14 residues. Germline values: CDR1 KGHSH, CDR2 LQKENI. The V gene lost 6 bases and the J gene lost 8 bases, with 16 bases spanning the gap. The CDR3 bases are TGTGCCAGCTCCCCATCGAGAGGGGGGGAAAAACTGTTTTTT. Amino acid sequence: CASSPSRGGEKLFF. The whole variable domain, remainder taken from reference TRBV18 and TRBJ1-4, is NAGVMQNPRHLVRRRGQEARLRCSPMKGHSHVYWYRQLPEEGLKFMVYLQKENIIDESGMPKERFSAEFPKEGPSILRIQQVVRGDSAAYFCASSPSRGGEKLFFGSGTQLSVL.

There are a few counts of this clone. The gene calls are TRBV19 and TRBJ1-2; 10 positions agree with TRBD1. V lost 5 bases and J lost 4; bases outside the gene matches: 22. Germline values: CDR1 LNHDA, CDR2 SQIVND (reference sequence). The CDR3 spans 20 residues. CDR3 sequence reads: CASSPGTGDLRISASYGYTF. The CDR3 DNA reads as TGTGCCAGTAGTCCCGGGACAGGGGACCTCCGTATAAGTGCCTCCTATGGCTACACCTTC.